The present TCR beta chain was sequenced within a study of blood T cell repertoires in COVID-19. Study at large: Spain, Italy and the United States supplied samples that represented acute and convalescent COVID-19. T cells, B-cell-depleted T cells, or PBMCs provided the cDNA or gDNA that served as material.

V lost 3 bases to trimming and J lost 3 bases, with 12 bases between them. The CDR3 has 13 amino acids. The germline gives CDR1 DFQATT, CDR2 SNEGSKA (reference sequence). Original data processing: Amplification from reference gene primers served as the basis for estimated nucleated cell counts. Profiled with immunoSEQ multiplex PCR; TCRdb holds only in-frame clones, not every one. The V and J calls and clone size were taken over from that table, and D and trimming were inferred from the DNA. The sample yields around 280,000 clones, approximately 86% seen once. The receptor was derived from a woman in her 50s with active or convalescent COVID-19. The chain combines TRBV20-1 with TRBJ2-7; D is unresolved. Sequencing was performed on peripheral blood. CDR3 coding DNA: TGCAGTGCTAGTCGGGTGGAAGGCTACGAGCAGTACTTC. It specifies CSASRVEGYEQYF.